Listed below are T cell receptor beta chains from one sample, sequenced in a study of blood T cell repertoires in COVID-19. Profiling relied on immunoSEQ multiplex PCR, and the TCRdb table lists in-frame clones only, not all of them. The repertoire holds a few hundred thousand clones, with 80% to 90% as singletons. The sample comprised PBMCs or T cells enriched from blood (not recorded which). Every receptor here comes from a man aged 30-40 years who had recovered from COVID-19. Each CDR3 is given with its conserved first and last residue. Fields, in order: J gene, V gene, D gene, clone size, CDR3 protein, CDR3 DNA. The D gene is left open where the match is weak. The listing skips clone size in some rows; elsewhere it reads once, few, many or a size class.

TRBJ2-3	TRBV11-2	.	.	CASSSRDWYTDTQYF	TGTGCCAGCAGCTCCCGGGACTGGTACACAGATACGCAGTATTTT
TRBJ1-5	TRBV2	TRBD1	.	CASSEKLGQGNQPQHF	TGTGCCAGCAGTGAAAAATTAGGACAGGGAAATCAGCCCCAGCATTTT
TRBJ2-3	TRBV7-9	.	.	CASSLTDTQYF	TGTGCCAGCAGCCTCACAGATACGCAGTATTTT
TRBJ2-3	TRBV2	TRBD1	.	CASSGTGMKDTQYF	TGTGCCAGCAGTGGGACAGGGATGAAAGATACGCAGTATTTT
TRBJ1-6	TRBV4-3	TRBD1	.	CASSQVLEQGSNSPLHF	TGCGCCAGCAGCCAGGTACTAGAACAGGGGAGTAATTCACCCCTCCACTTT
TRBJ2-2	TRBV7-2	.	once	CASSFHRVGAGTGELFF	TGTGCCAGCAGCTTTCATAGGGTGGGGGCAGGGACCGGGGAGCTGTTTTTT
TRBJ1-3	TRBV10-3	.	.	CAISDGGRGTGNTIYF	TGTGCCATCAGTGACGGGGGGCGCGGGACTGGAAACACCATATATTTT
TRBJ1-2	TRBV9	.	.	CASSPPGHKNYGYTF	TGTGCCAGCAGCCCCCCGGGACATAAAAACTATGGCTACACCTTC
TRBJ1-1	TRBV5-1	TRBD1	.	CASSSAGGAEAFF	TGCGCCAGCAGCTCGGCAGGGGGTGCTGAAGCTTTCTTT
TRBJ2-7	TRBV4-3	.	.	CASSQVFSRRYEQYF	TGCGCCAGCAGCCAAGTCTTTAGCAGACGGTACGAGCAGTACTTC
TRBJ1-1	TRBV13	.	.	CASSAPGTLNTEAFF	TGTGCCAGCAGCGCACCCGGGACATTGAACACTGAAGCTTTCTTT
TRBJ2-3	TRBV2	.	.	CASSRSTDTQYF	TGTGCCAGCAGCCGGAGCACAGATACGCAGTATTTT
TRBJ2-2	TRBV5-1	.	.	CASSQLTGSGELFF	TGCGCCAGCAGCCAACTTACCGGGAGCGGGGAGCTGTTTTTT
TRBJ2-2	TRBV5-4	.	.	CASSLGRLPGELFF	TGTGCCAGCAGCTTGGGGAGGTTACCCGGGGAGCTGTTTTTT
TRBJ1-1	TRBV4-3	.	many	CASSQDYYVVAANTEAFF	TGCGCCAGCAGCCAAGATTATTATGTTGTCGCGGCGAACACTGAAGCTTTCTTT
TRBJ1-6	TRBV2	TRBD1	.	CASVLTGYNSPLHF	TGTGCCAGCGTCCTGACAGGGTATAATTCACCCCTCCACTTT
TRBJ2-3	TRBV25-1	TRBD1	.	CASRSGGWGTDTQYF	TGTGCCAGCAGATCAGGGGGCTGGGGCACAGATACGCAGTATTTT
TRBJ2-7	TRBV30	.	.	CAWSWGDYEQYF	TGTGCCTGGAGTTGGGGGGACTACGAGCAGTACTTC
TRBJ2-5	TRBV29-1	.	.	CSVGGPLAGSQETQYF	TGCAGCGTTGGGGGCCCCTTGGCGGGGAGTCAAGAGACCCAGTACTTC
TRBJ2-3	TRBV5-6	.	.	CASSAFWGRGTDTQYF	TGTGCCAGCAGCGCGTTTTGGGGCAGGGGCACAGATACGCAGTATTTT
TRBJ2-5	TRBV18	TRBD1	.	CASSPRGTGIRKGETQYF	TGTGCCAGCTCACCAAGAGGGACAGGGATTAGGAAAGGAGAGACCCAGTACTTC
TRBJ2-3	TRBV29-1	.	.	CSAEGGRGTDTQYF	TGCAGCGCTGAGGGGGGGCGAGGCACAGATACGCAGTATTTT
TRBJ1-5	TRBV19	.	.	CATRPDYSNQPQHF	TGTGCCACCCGACCAGACTATAGCAATCAGCCCCAGCATTTT
TRBJ2-1	TRBV20-1	.	.	CSADQGNEQFF	TGCAGTGCCGATCAGGGAAATGAGCAGTTCTTC
TRBJ2-1	TRBV14	TRBD2	.	CASSQDLAGGPPNEQFF	TGTGCCAGCAGCCAAGATCTCGCGGGAGGGCCGCCGAATGAGCAGTTCTTC
TRBJ1-3	TRBV30	.	.	CAWGGGITSGNTIYF	TGTGCCTGGGGCGGGGGGATTACGTCTGGAAACACCATATATTTT
TRBJ1-5	TRBV27	.	.	CASSFDSGGSQPQHF	TGTGCCAGCAGTTTCGATTCTGGAGGATCTCAGCCCCAGCATTTT
TRBJ2-2	TRBV5-1	.	.	CASSLVGEHTGELFF	TGCGCCAGCAGCTTGGTCGGGGAACACACCGGGGAGCTGTTTTTT
TRBJ1-2	TRBV6-2/TRBV6-3	.	.	CASSFTGDYGYTF	TGTGCCAGCAGTTTTACAGGAGACTATGGCTACACCTTC
TRBJ2-7	TRBV19	.	.	CASSIIGQAGYEQYF	TGTGCCAGTAGTATAATTGGGCAGGCGGGCTACGAGCAGTACTTC
TRBJ1-3	TRBV18	.	.	CASSPKADRTGNTIYF	TGTGCCAGCTCACCAAAGGCCGACAGGACTGGAAACACCATATATTTT
TRBJ1-1	TRBV6-5	.	.	CASSQGPNTEAFF	TGTGCCAGCAGCCAGGGGCCGAACACTGAAGCTTTCTTT
TRBJ1-1	TRBV7-9	.	.	CASSYQGEDTEAFF	TGTGCCAGCAGCTACCAGGGTGAGGACACTGAAGCTTTCTTT
TRBJ1-1	TRBV13	.	.	CASSLTMNTEAFF	TGTGCCAGCAGCTTAACAATGAACACTGAAGCTTTCTTT
TRBJ2-1	TRBV30	TRBD2	.	CAWSGGLAGVSPLGNEQFF	TGTGCCTGGAGTGGAGGACTAGCGGGAGTCTCCCCACTTGGAAATGAGCAGTTCTTC
TRBJ2-3	TRBV13	TRBD1	.	CASSLSWDRAANTQYF	TGTGCCAGCAGTTTGTCCTGGGACAGGGCTGCGAATACGCAGTATTTT
TRBJ2-1	TRBV29-1	TRBD1	.	CSAVPGQGGNEQFF	TGCAGCGCCGTCCCGGGACAGGGAGGAAATGAGCAGTTCTTC
TRBJ2-5	TRBV6-2/TRBV6-3	.	.	CASSTWALQETQYF	TGTGCCAGCAGTACCTGGGCCCTCCAAGAGACCCAGTACTTC
TRBJ1-3	TRBV9	TRBD1	.	CASSARGQAIGNTIYF	TGTGCCAGCAGCGCCAGGGGACAGGCGATCGGAAACACCATATATTTT
TRBJ1-5	TRBV6-5	.	few	CASSWSGVNQPQHF	TGTGCCAGCAGTTGGTCGGGAGTCAATCAGCCCCAGCATTTT
TRBJ2-2	TRBV30	TRBD2	.	CAWSVPGLAGGNTGELFF	TGTGCCTGGAGTGTCCCGGGACTAGCGGGGGGGAACACCGGGGAGCTGTTTTTT
TRBJ1-1	TRBV18	TRBD1	.	CASSPFLGQGVPNTEAFF	TGTGCCAGCTCACCATTTTTGGGACAGGGGGTGCCGAACACTGAAGCTTTCTTT
TRBJ1-5	TRBV6-4	TRBD1	.	CASSRDRGIGNQPQHF	TGTGCCAGCAGTAGGGACAGGGGGATTGGGAATCAGCCCCAGCATTTT
TRBJ1-1	TRBV7-9	.	.	CASSLDTTGVTEAFF	TGTGCCAGCAGCTTAGATACAACAGGAGTGACTGAAGCTTTCTTT
TRBJ2-5	TRBV2	.	.	CASSERQVEETQYF	TGTGCCAGCAGTGAACGGCAGGTAGAAGAGACCCAGTACTTC
TRBJ2-5	TRBV9	.	.	CASSVGTIQETQYF	TGTGCCAGCAGCGTAGGAACTATCCAAGAGACCCAGTACTTC
TRBJ2-1	TRBV28	.	.	CASMGSSYNEQFF	TGTGCCAGCATGGGGAGCTCCTACAATGAGCAGTTCTTC
TRBJ2-1	TRBV10-3	TRBD2	.	CAITTTSGGAKSYNEQFF	TGTGCCATCACCACTACTAGCGGGGGGGCGAAGTCCTACAATGAGCAGTTCTTC
TRBJ2-7	TRBV11-3	.	.	CASSLGPGYEQYF	TGTGCCAGCAGCTTAGGTCCGGGCTACGAGCAGTACTTC
TRBJ1-5	TRBV10-3	.	.	CAITGQLNQPQHF	TGTGCCATCACAGGACAGCTCAATCAGCCCCAGCATTTT
TRBJ1-3	TRBV6-5	TRBD1	.	CASSRDSRSGNTIYF	TGTGCCAGCAGTCGGGACAGCCGCTCTGGAAACACCATATATTTT
TRBJ2-7	TRBV4-3	TRBD2	.	CASSQVLGGRGYEQYF	TGCGCCAGCAGCCAAGTATTGGGCGGGAGAGGCTACGAGCAGTACTTC
TRBJ2-7	TRBV12-3/TRBV12-4	.	.	CASSLAGRRQYF	TGTGCCAGCAGTTTAGCGGGGCGTCGGCAGTACTTC
TRBJ2-1	TRBV11-2	.	.	CASSLDSMPNNEQFF	TGTGCCAGCAGCTTAGACTCCATGCCTAACAATGAGCAGTTCTTC
TRBJ1-4	TRBV20-1	.	.	CSASTGLGTNEKLFF	TGCAGTGCTAGTACAGGGCTAGGAACTAATGAAAAACTGTTTTTT
TRBJ1-6	TRBV15	.	.	CATSRDLGDYNSPLHF	TGTGCCACCAGCAGAGATTTAGGGGACTATAATTCACCCCTCCACTTT
TRBJ1-2	TRBV2	.	.	CASSVGTGGGYGYTF	TGTGCCAGCAGTGTTGGTACTGGTGGAGGCTATGGCTACACCTTC
TRBJ2-2	TRBV30	.	.	CACPTAGLYTGELFF	TGTGCCTGCCCTACGGCAGGACTTTACACCGGGGAGCTGTTTTTT
TRBJ1-1	TRBV10-3	.	.	CAISESRVDAFF	TGTGCCATCAGTGAGTCACGGGTGGATGCTTTCTTT